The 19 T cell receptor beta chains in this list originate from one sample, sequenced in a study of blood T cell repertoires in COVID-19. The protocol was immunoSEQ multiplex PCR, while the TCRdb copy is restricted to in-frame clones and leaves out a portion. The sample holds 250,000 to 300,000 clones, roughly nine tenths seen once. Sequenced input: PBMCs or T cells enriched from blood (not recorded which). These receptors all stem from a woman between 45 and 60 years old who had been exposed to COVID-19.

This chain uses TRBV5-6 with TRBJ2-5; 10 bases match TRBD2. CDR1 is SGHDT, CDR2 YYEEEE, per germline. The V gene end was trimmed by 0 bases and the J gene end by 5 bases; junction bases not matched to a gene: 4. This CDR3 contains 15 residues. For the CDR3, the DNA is TGTGCCAGCAGCTTGGTAGCGGGGGGCCAGGAGACCCAGTACTTC. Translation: CASSLVAGGQETQYF.

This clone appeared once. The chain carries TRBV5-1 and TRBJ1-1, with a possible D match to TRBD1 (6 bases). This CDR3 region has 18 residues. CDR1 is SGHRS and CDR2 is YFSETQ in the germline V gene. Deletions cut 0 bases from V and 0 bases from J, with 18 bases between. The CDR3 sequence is CASSLASPDSAMNTEAFF. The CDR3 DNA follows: TGCGCCAGCAGCTTGGCCTCCCCGGACAGCGCAATGAACACTGAAGCTTTCTTT.

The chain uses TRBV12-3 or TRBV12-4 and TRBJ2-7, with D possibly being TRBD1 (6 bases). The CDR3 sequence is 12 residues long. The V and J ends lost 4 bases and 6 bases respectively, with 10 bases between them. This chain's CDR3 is CASSSTGSEQYF. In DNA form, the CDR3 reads TGTGCCAGCAGTTCTACAGGGTCCGAGCAGTACTTC.

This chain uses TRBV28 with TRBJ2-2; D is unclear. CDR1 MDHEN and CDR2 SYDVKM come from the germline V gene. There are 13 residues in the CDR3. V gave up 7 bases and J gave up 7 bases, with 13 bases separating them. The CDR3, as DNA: TGTGCCAGCATCAAGAACGAGAACGGGGAGCTGTTTTTT. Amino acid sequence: CASIKNENGELFF.

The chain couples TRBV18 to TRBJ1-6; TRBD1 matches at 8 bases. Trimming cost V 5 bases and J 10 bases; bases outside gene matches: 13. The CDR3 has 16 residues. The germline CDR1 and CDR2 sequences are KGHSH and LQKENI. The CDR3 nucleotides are TGTGCCAGCTCAGCGCCCTCAGGGGGCCAGGGATCACCCCTCCACTTT. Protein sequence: CASSAPSGGQGSPLHF. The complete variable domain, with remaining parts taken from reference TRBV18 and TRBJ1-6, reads NAGVMQNPRHLVRRRGQEARLRCSPMKGHSHVYWYRQLPEEGLKFMVYLQKENIIDESGMPKERFSAEFPKEGPSILRIQQVVRGDSAAYFCASSAPSGGQGSPLHFGNGTRLTVT.

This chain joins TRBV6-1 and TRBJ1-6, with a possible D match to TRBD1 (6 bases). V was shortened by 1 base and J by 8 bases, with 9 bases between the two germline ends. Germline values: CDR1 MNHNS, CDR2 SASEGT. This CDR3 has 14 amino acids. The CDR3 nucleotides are TGTGCCAGCAGTGAAGAACAGGGATATTCACCCCTCCACTTT. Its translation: CASSEEQGYSPLHF.

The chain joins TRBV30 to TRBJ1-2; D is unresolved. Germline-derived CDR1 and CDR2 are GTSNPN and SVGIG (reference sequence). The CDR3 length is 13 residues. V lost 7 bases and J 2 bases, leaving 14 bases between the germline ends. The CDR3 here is CAFLSYANYGYTF. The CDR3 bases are TGTGCCTTTCTATCGTACGCAAACTATGGCTACACCTTC. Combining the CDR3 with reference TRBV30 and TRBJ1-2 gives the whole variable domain SQTIHQWPATLVQPVGSPLSLECTVEGTSNPNLYWYRQAAGRGLQLLFYSVGIGQISSEVPQNLSASRPQDRQFILSSKKLLLSDSGFYLCAFLSYANYGYTFGSGTRLTVV.

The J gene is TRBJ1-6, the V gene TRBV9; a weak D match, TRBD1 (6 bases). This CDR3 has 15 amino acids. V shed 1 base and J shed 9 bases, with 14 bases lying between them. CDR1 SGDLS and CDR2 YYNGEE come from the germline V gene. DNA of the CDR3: TGTGCCAGCAGCGTATCTGAACAGGGCTCTTCACCCCTCCACTTT. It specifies CASSVSEQGSSPLHF.

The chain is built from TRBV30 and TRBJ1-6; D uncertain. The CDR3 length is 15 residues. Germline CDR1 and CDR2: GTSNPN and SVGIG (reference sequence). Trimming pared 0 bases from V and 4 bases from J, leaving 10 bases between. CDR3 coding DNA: TGTGCCTGGAGTGTCCCGGGAAATTATAATTCACCCCTCCACTTT. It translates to CAWSVPGNYNSPLHF. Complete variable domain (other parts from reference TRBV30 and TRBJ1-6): SQTIHQWPATLVQPVGSPLSLECTVEGTSNPNLYWYRQAAGRGLQLLFYSVGIGQISSEVPQNLSASRPQDRQFILSSKKLLLSDSGFYLCAWSVPGNYNSPLHFGNGTRLTVT.

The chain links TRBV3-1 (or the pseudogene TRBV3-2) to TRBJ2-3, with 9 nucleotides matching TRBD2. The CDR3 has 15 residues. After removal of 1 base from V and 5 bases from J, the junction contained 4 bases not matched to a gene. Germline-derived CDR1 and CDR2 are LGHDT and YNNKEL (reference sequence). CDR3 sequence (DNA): TGTGCCAGCAGCCAAGGCGGGGGGGCCGGAGATACGCAGTATTTT. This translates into CASSQGGGAGDTQYF.

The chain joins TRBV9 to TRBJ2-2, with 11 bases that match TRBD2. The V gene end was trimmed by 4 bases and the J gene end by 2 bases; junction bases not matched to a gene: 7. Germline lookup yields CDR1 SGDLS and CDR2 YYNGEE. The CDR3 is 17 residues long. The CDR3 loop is CASSLGLAETNTGELFF. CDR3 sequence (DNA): TGTGCCAGCAGCTTGGGACTAGCGGAGACAAACACCGGGGAGCTGTTTTTT.

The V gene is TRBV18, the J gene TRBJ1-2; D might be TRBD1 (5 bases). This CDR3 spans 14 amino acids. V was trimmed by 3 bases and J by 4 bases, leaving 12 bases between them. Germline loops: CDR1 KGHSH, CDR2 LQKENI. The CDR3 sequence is CASSPFDSLYGYTF. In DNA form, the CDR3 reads TGTGCCAGCTCACCGTTCGACAGCCTCTATGGCTACACCTTC.

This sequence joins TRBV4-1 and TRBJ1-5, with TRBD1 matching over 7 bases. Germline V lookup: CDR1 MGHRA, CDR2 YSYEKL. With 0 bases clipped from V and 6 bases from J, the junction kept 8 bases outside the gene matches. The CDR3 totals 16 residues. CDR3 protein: CASSQEEEGASQPQHF. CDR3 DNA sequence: TGCGCCAGCAGCCAAGAGGAGGAGGGGGCCAGTCAGCCCCAGCATTTT.

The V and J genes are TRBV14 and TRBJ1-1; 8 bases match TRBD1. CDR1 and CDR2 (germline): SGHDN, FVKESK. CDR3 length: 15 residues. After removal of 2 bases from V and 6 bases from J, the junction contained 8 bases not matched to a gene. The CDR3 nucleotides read TGTGCCAGCAGCCAATTTCCAGGGGGCGACGCTGAAGCTTTCTTT. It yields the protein CASSQFPGGDAEAFF.

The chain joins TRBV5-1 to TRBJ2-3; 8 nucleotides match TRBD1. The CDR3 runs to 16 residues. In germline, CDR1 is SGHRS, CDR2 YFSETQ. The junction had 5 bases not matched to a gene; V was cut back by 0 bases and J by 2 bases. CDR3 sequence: CASSLDRGIFTDTQYF. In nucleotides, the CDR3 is TGCGCCAGCAGCTTGGACAGGGGGATATTCACAGATACGCAGTATTTT.

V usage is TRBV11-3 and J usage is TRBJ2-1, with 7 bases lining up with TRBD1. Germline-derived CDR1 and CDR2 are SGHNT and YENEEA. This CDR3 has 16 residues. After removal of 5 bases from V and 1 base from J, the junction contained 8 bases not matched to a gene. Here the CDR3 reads CASSTGSGGSYNEQFF. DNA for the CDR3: TGTGCCAGCAGCACCGGATCAGGGGGATCCTACAATGAGCAGTTCTTC.

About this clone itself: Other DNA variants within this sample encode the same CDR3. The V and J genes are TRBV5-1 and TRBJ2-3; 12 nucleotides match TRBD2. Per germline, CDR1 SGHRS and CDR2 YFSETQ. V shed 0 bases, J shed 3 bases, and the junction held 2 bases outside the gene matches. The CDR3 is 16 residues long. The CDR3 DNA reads TGCGCCAGCAGCTTGGGAGGACTAGCGGGAACAGATACGCAGTATTTT. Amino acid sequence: CASSLGGLAGTDTQYF.

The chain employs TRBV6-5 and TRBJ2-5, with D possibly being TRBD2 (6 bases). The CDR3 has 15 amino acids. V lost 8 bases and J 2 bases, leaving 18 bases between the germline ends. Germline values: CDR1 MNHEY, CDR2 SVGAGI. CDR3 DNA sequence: TGTGCCAGCCGGGTTCCGGGGGAGAGGCAAGAGACCCAGTACTTC. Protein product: CASRVPGERQETQYF.

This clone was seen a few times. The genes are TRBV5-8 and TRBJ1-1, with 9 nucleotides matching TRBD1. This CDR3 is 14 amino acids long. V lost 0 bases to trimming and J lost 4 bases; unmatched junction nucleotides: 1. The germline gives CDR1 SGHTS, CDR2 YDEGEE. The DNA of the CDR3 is TGTGCCAGCAGCTTGGAGACAGGGGGCACTGAAGCTTTCTTT. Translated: CASSLETGGTEAFF.